The source of this TCR beta chain is a study of cytomegalovirus exposure and HLA in healthy donors. General study points: Cytomegalovirus status was reportedly diagnosed by the classifier with high sensitivity and specificity.

Remarks on this clone: What it binds is unknown.

PCR was performed using 60 Vbeta and 13 Jbeta primers. Clones were sequenced by immunoSEQ multiplex PCR, and TCRdb holds only the in-frame ones, with some missing. The sample contains fewer than 150,000 clones, 70% to 80% of which appear only once. Looked up from germline, CDR1 is MNHEY and CDR2 is SMNVEV (reference sequence). The CDR3 runs 16 residues. V was clipped by 7 bases and J by 0 bases, with 13 bases between them. This sequence originates from a man between 45 and 60 years old in good health and CMV-seronegative. Input material: PBMCs. The chain combines TRBV27 with TRBJ2-6; D might be TRBD1 (5 bases). In DNA form, the CDR3 reads TGTGCCAGCACCCCCAGGGTGAGCTCTGGGGCCAACGTCCTGACTTTC. Its translation is CASTPRVSSGANVLTF.